The 14 T cell receptor beta chains below were found in one sample sequenced in a study of OX40 agonist ivuxolimab in advanced cancers. Receptor libraries were prepared by the immunoSEQ multiplex PCR assay. As stored in TCRdb, this immuneACCESS dataset retains in-frame rearrangements with V and J assigned. A fraction of the clones does not appear; measured against another copy, unresolved V genes explain less than half of the discrepancy, and the remainder lacks a known reason. In this sample the table shows about 81,000 clones, more than 75% of which occur a single time. Less than 0.6% of the sample belongs to the ten largest clones. The sample was CD4+ or CD8+ T cells sorted from blood, taken in a trial of the OX40 agonist ivuxolimab. These receptors were obtained from an adult with an advanced solid tumor such as melanoma, head and neck, liver or kidney cancer.

V and J are TRBV28 and TRBJ2-5; TRBD1 might be the D (6 bases). Germline values: CDR1 MDHEN, CDR2 SYDVKM. V lost 6 bases and J 2 bases, leaving 13 bases between the germline ends. There are 14 residues in the CDR3. CDR3 loop: CASRGQGQQETQYF. DNA for the CDR3: TGTGCCAGCAGGGGGCAGGGACAACAAGAGACCCAGTACTTC.

The chain recombines TRBV5-1 with TRBJ2-6, with TRBD1 as a possible D gene (5 bases). CDR1 SGHRS and CDR2 YFSETQ come from the germline V gene. Trimming left V 2 bases short and J 0 bases short, with 12 bases between. The CDR3 consists of 17 residues. The CDR3 is CASSFITGDSGANVLTF. The CDR3 DNA reads TGCGCCAGCAGCTTCATCACAGGAGACTCTGGGGCCAACGTCCTGACTTTC.

V usage is TRBV6-5 and J usage is TRBJ2-1; D unclear. The CDR3 contains 13 residues. Trimming removed 5 bases at V and 8 bases at J, with 13 bases between. Germline-derived CDR1 and CDR2 are MNHEY and SVGAGI. The CDR3 coding sequence is TGTGCCAGCAGTACGCGAGCGACCTATGAGCAGTTCTTC. Its translation is CASSTRATYEQFF.

V usage is TRBV19 and J usage is TRBJ2-7; 7 bases agree with TRBD1. This CDR3 is 14 amino acids long. Trimming removed 3 bases from V and 3 bases from J; junction bases left unmatched: 5. Germline CDR1 LNHDA, CDR2 SQIVND (reference sequence). CDR3 loop: CASSIGGQIYEQYF. DNA for the CDR3: TGTGCCAGTAGTATTGGGGGACAGATCTACGAGCAGTACTTC.

The rearrangement links TRBV7-9 to TRBJ2-3; TRBD2 is a possible D gene (5 bases). This CDR3 has 13 residues. Trimming removed 7 bases at V and 6 bases at J, with 14 bases between. CDR1 is SEHNR, CDR2 FQNEAQ, per germline (reference sequence). The chain's CDR3 is CASIGRESDTQYF. The CDR3 DNA sequence: TGTGCCAGCATTGGACGGGAATCGGATACGCAGTATTTT.

The chain links TRBV2 to TRBJ2-2; D not resolved. Per the germline V gene, CDR1 is SNHLY and CDR2 is FYNNEI. Trimming took off 6 bases at V and 7 bases at J, with 12 bases between the two ends. The CDR3 covers 13 residues. The CDR3 nucleotides are TGTGCCAGCAGGCGGACGGTGAACGGGGAGCTGTTTTTT. Its translation: CASRRTVNGELFF.

The chain is built from TRBV5-6 and TRBJ2-7, with D possibly TRBD2 on 6 matching bases. CDR3 size: 14 residues. V shed 0 bases and J shed 6 bases, with 13 bases lying between them. The germline CDR1 and CDR2 sequences are SGHDT and YYEEEE. The CDR3 DNA reads as TGTGCCAGCAGCTTGGGGCGACGGGAGAGCGAGCAGTACTTC. Encoded protein: CASSLGRRESEQYF.

The chain is built from TRBV7-3 and TRBJ2-1; D possibly matches TRBD1 or TRBD2 (5 bases each). From germline, CDR1 is SGHTA and CDR2 FQGTGA. This CDR3 is 15 amino acids long. V was pared by 2 bases and J by 1 base, with 9 bases between. The CDR3 sequence: CASSLGEGSYNEQFF. In DNA form, the CDR3 reads TGTGCCAGCAGCTTAGGAGAGGGGTCCTACAATGAGCAGTTCTTC.

V usage is TRBV15 and J usage is TRBJ2-1; 10 bases align to TRBD2. The V segment lost 1 base and the J segment 8 bases; nucleotides outside the gene matches: 8. The V gene's germline CDR1 is LNHNV and CDR2 YYDKDF (reference sequence). CDR3 length: 16 residues. CDR3 loop: CATSRVGAGGLYEQFF. CDR3 nucleotide sequence: TGTGCCACCAGCAGAGTGGGAGCGGGGGGGCTGTATGAGCAGTTCTTC.

The chain has TRBV29-1 and TRBJ1-1; D unresolved. V shed 5 bases and J shed 3 bases, with 13 bases lying between them. Germline V gene lookup returns CDR1 SQVTM and CDR2 ANQGSEA. The CDR3 is 13 residues long. CDR3 in DNA: TGCAGCGTTCCCATCGGGTTAGACACTGAAGCTTTCTTT. This gives the protein CSVPIGLDTEAFF.

The chain is built from TRBV25-1 and TRBJ1-1; unclear D gene. This CDR3 region has 12 residues. V lost 3 bases and J 3 bases, leaving 5 bases between the germline ends. Per germline, CDR1 MGHDK and CDR2 SYGVNS. The CDR3 loop reads CASSDAYTEAFF. CDR3 DNA sequence: TGTGCCAGCAGTGACGCATACACTGAAGCTTTCTTT.

The chain combines TRBV27 with TRBJ2-7; the D gene is possibly TRBD2 (7 bases). The CDR3 has 15 amino acids. Germline values: CDR1 MNHEY, CDR2 SMNVEV (reference sequence). V lost 5 bases to trimming and J lost 5 bases, with 19 bases between them. CDR3 residues: CASSGGAGGPDEQYF. The DNA of the CDR3 is TGTGCCAGCAGTGGGGGGGCTGGGGGCCCCGACGAGCAGTACTTC.

This chain joins TRBV7-6 and TRBJ2-7; 7 bases are a match to TRBD1. V trimming: 5 bases; J trimming: 3 bases; junction bases outside the gene matches: 4. Looked up from germline, CDR1 is SGHVS and CDR2 is FNYEAQ. The CDR3 consists of 13 residues. The CDR3 is CASSIGQDYEQYF. In nucleotides, the CDR3 is TGTGCCAGCAGCATAGGACAGGACTACGAGCAGTACTTC. Together with reference TRBV7-6 and TRBJ2-7, the CDR3 gives the full variable domain: GAGVSQSPRYKVTKRGQDVALRCDPISGHVSLYWYRQALGQGPEFLTYFNYEAQQDKSGLPNDRFSAERPEGSISTLTIQRTEQRDSAMYRCASSIGQDYEQYFGPGTRLTVT.

The rearrangement links TRBV7-9 to TRBJ2-3; 7 nucleotides line up with TRBD1. V was pared by 3 bases and J by 4 bases, with 7 bases of the junction left unmatched. The CDR3 extends over 15 amino acids. CDR1 is SEHNR and CDR2 is FQNEAQ in the germline V gene (reference sequence). The CDR3 spells CASSFRQGNADTQYF. Here the CDR3 DNA reads TGTGCCAGCAGCTTCCGACAGGGAAACGCAGATACGCAGTATTTT.